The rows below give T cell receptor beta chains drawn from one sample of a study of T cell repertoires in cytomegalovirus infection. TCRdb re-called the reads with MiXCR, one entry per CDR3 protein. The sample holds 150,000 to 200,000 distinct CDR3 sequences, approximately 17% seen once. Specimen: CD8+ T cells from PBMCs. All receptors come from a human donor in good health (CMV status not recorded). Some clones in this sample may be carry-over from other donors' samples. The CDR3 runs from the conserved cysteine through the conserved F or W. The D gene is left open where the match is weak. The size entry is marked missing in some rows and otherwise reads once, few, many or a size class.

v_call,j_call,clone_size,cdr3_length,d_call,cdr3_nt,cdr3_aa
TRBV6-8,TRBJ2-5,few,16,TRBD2,TGTGCCAGCAGTCCCGCTAGCGGGGGGGACCAAGAGACCCAGTACTTC,CASSPASGGDQETQYF
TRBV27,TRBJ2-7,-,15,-,TGTGCCAGCAGCCATAGCCCCCAGATGGTAGACGAGCAGTACTTC,CASSHSPQMVDEQYF
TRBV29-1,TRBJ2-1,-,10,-,TGCAGCGTTGATTTAGGGGAGCAGTTCTTC,CSVDLGEQFF
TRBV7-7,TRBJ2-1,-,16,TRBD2,TGTGCCAGCAGCTTCAGATTTGCGGGGGAATACAATGAGCAGTTCTTC,CASSFRFAGEYNEQFF
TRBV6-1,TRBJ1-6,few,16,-,TGTGCCAGCAGTGAACAGGGGATTTCCTATAATTCACCCCTCCACTTT,CASSEQGISYNSPLHF
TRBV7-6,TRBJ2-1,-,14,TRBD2,TGTGCCAGCAGCCTACGGACTAGCTCCAATGAGCAGTTCTTC,CASSLRTSSNEQFF
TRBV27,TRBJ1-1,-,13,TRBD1,TGTGCCAGCAGCGAGACAGGGGTCACTGAAGCTTTCTTT,CASSETGVTEAFF
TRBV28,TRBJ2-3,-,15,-,TGTGCCAGCAGTTTATCTGGCCCCTTCGCAGATACGCAGTATTTT,CASSLSGPFADTQYF
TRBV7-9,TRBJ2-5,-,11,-,TGTGCCGCGGGGCGGCAAGAGACCCAGTACTTC,CAAGRQETQYF
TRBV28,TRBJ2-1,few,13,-,TGTGCCACCTTACCGCGGTCCTACAATGAGCAGTTCTTC,CATLPRSYNEQFF
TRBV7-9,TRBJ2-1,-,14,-,TGTGCCAGCAGCAAAGGGCCTGGATTAGCAGAGCAGTTCTTC,CASSKGPGLAEQFF
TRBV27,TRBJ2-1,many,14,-,TGTGCCAGCAGTTTATTCTGGGGGAGGAATGAGCAGTTCTTC,CASSLFWGRNEQFF
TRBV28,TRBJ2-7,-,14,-,TGTGCCAGCAGTCCCCTGCAGGGCACCTACGAGCAGTACTTC,CASSPLQGTYEQYF
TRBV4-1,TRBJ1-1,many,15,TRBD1,TGCGCCAGCAGCCAAGGACAGGGATCGAACACTGAAGCTTTCTTT,CASSQGQGSNTEAFF
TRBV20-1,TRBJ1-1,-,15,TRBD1,TGCAGTGCCACCGGACAGGGGGCATGGAACACTGAAGCTTTCTTT,CSATGQGAWNTEAFF
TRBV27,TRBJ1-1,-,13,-,TGTGCCAGCGCGTTTTCAACGAGCACTGAAGCTTTCTTT,CASAFSTSTEAFF
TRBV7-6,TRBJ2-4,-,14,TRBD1,TGTGCCAGCAGCCCCAGGGGGCGCGAAAACATTCAGTACTTC,CASSPRGRENIQYF
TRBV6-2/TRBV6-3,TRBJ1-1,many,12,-,TGTGCCAGCAGTTACCGGGGTGCTGAAGCTTTCTTT,CASSYRGAEAFF
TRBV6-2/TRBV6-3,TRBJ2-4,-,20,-,TGTGCCAGCAGTTACTCGAAGGCAGTCGCGGCAGAATCGAGGTGGAACATTCAGTACTTC,CASSYSKAVAAESRWNIQYF
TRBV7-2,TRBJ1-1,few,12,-,TGTGCCAGCAGCTTGAGCGAATTTGAAGCTTTCTTT,CASSLSEFEAFF
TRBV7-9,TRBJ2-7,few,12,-,TGTGCCAGCAGCGCCGCGAGTCCCGAGCAGTACTTC,CASSAASPEQYF
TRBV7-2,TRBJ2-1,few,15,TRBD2,TGTGCCAGCAGCTTGAGACTAGCGCCCTACAATGAGCAGTTCTTC,CASSLRLAPYNEQFF
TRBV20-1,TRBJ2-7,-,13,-,TGCAGTGCTTCGACCGGGTCCACCTACGAGCAGTACTTC,CSASTGSTYEQYF
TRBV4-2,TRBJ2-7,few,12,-,TGTGCCAGCAGCCAAGATGGCGGCGAGCAGTACTTC,CASSQDGGEQYF
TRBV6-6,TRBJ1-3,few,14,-,TGTGCCAGCAGTTACCCCGCCGTAGGAAACACCATATATTTT,CASSYPAVGNTIYF
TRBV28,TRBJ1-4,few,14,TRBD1,TGTGCCAGCAGTGGGGACAGGACTAATGAAAAACTGTTTTTT,CASSGDRTNEKLFF
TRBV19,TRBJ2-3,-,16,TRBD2,TGTGCCAGTAGTTCCGGGACTAGCAGCAGCACAGATACGCAGTATTTT,CASSSGTSSSTDTQYF
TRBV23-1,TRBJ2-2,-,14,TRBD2,TGCGCCAGCCACGGGGGGGTTATCACCGGGGAGCTGTTTTTT,CASHGGVITGELFF
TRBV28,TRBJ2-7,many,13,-,TGTGCCAGCAGAGGGCGGAGCTCCTACGAGCAGTACTTC,CASRGRSSYEQYF
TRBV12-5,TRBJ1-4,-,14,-,TGTGCTAGTGCCGTCGGCCCAACTAATGAAAAACTGTTTTTT,CASAVGPTNEKLFF
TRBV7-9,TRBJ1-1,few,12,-,TGTGCCAGCAGCCCGTACAACACTGAAGCTTTCTTT,CASSPYNTEAFF
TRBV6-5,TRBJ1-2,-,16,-,TGTGCCAGCAGTTACGAGGGCAGGTGGGTTTACTATGGCTACACCTTC,CASSYEGRWVYYGYTF
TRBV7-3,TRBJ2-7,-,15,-,TGTGCCAGCAGCTTAACGGGGCGGGCGGCTGAAGAGCAGTACTTC,CASSLTGRAAEEQYF
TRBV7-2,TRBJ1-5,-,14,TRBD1,TGTGCCAGCAGCCCCGGACAGGTCAATCAGCCCCAGCATTTT,CASSPGQVNQPQHF
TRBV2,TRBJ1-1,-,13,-,TGTGCCAGCAGTGAAGTAAGGACCACTGAAGCTTTCTTT,CASSEVRTTEAFF
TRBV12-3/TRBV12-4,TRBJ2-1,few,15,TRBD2,TGTGCCAGCAGTTTAGTAGCGGGTTACTACAATGAGCAGTTCTTC,CASSLVAGYYNEQFF
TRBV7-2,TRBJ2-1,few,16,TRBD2,TGTGCCAGCAGCCTTTTAGCGGGAGGCTACTACAATGAGCAGTTCTTC,CASSLLAGGYYNEQFF
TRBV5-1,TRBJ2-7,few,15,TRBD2,TGCGCCAGCAGCTTGAAACTAGCGAATTCCTACGAGCAGTACTTC,CASSLKLANSYEQYF
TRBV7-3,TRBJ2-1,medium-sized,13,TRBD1,TGTGCCAGCAGCTTTGGGACAGCCAATGAGCAGTTCTTC,CASSFGTANEQFF
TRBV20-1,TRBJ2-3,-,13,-,TGCAGTGGGTTTCGGTCCTCCTCAGATACGCAGTATTTT,CSGFRSSSDTQYF
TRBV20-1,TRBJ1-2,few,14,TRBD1,TGCAGTGCTTTAGACAGGGAGGGAGACTATGGCTACACCTTC,CSALDREGDYGYTF
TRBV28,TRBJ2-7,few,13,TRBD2,TGTGCCAGCAGATCACTAGCGGGATACGAGCAGTACTTC,CASRSLAGYEQYF
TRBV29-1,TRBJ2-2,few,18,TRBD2,TGCAGCGCGACGGAAACTAGCGGGAGGGTAGAAGGATCCGGGGAGCTGTTTTTT,CSATETSGRVEGSGELFF
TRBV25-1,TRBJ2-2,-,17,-,TGTGCCAGCAGTGAATGGGGCGGGCCAACGGGCACCGGGGAGCTGTTTTTT,CASSEWGGPTGTGELFF
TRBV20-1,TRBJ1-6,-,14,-,TGCAGTGCTCCCTCCGCCTCCTATAATTCACCCCTCCACTTT,CSAPSASYNSPLHF
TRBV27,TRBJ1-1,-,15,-,TGTGCCAGCAGTTTACGTGGGGGCCCTTACACTGAAGCTTTCTTT,CASSLRGGPYTEAFF
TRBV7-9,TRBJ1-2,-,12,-,TGTGCCAGCAGGTTCAGGGACTATGGCTACACCTTC,CASRFRDYGYTF
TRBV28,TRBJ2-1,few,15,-,TGTGCCAGCAATAACAGGTACCACAACTACAATGAGCAGTTCTTC,CASNNRYHNYNEQFF
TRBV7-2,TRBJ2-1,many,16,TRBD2,TGTGCCAGCAGCTTTAGGGGGGCTAGCGGGAAGAATGAGCAGTTCTTC,CASSFRGASGKNEQFF
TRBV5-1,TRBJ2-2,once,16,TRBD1,TGCGCCAGCAGCCCGAAGGACAGGGGGCGGACCGGGGAGCTGTTTTTT,CASSPKDRGRTGELFF
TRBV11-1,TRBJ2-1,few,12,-,TGTGCCAGCAGTACCCCAGCACCTGAGCAGTTCTTC,CASSTPAPEQFF
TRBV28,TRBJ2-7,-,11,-,TGTGCCAGCTTCAAATCCTACGAGCAGTACTTC,CASFKSYEQYF
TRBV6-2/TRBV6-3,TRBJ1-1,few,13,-,TGTGCCAGCAGTTTCCCGGGTTGGACTGAAGCTTTCTTT,CASSFPGWTEAFF
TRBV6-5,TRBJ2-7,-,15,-,TGTGCCAGCAGTTACTCGGGGCAGGGGTACCGCGAGCAGTACTTC,CASSYSGQGYREQYF